This TCR beta chain was recovered during a study of blood T cells in healthy people across ages. Next came a second PCR, run for roughly 6 to 11 cycles, which used a sample-barcoded 5' primer along with a J-beta primer mix. A single record per CDR3 protein comes from TCRdb applying MiXCR to the 5' RACE reads. This table holds fewer than 2,000,000 distinct CDR3 sequences, roughly 43% found once. Trimming at V came to 3 bases and at J to 11 bases, leaving 14 bases not matched to a gene. The CDR3 extends over 15 amino acids. Overall study results and limits: Diversity was higher, and naive CD4+ cells more numerous, in long-lived donors than in aged donors. TCR beta diversity tracked closely with naive T cell percentage.

A word on this clonotype: Its antigen remains unidentified.

The origin of this receptor is a human donor in good health. The rearrangement links TRBV12-3 or TRBV12-4 to TRBJ2-5, with 8 bases fitting TRBD1. Sequenced sample: blood. DNA of the CDR3: TGTGCCAGCAGTTTCTGGGGCAGGGGGCTTGAAGAGCAGTACTTC. Encoded protein: CASSFWGRGLEEQYF.